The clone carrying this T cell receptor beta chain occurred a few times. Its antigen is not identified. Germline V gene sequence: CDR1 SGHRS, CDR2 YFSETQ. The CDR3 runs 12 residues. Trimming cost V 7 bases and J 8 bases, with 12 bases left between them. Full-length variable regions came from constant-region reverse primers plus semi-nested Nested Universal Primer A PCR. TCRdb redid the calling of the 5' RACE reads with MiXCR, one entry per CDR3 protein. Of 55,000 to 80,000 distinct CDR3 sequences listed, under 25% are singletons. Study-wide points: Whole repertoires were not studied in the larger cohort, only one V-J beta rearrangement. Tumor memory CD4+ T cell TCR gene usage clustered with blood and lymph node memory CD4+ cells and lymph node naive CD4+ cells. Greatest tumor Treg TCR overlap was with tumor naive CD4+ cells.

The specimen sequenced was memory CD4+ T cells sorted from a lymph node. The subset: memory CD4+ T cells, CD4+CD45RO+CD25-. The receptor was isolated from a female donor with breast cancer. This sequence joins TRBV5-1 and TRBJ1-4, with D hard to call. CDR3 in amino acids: CASASQDEKLFF. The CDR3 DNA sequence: TGCGCCAGCGCGTCTCAGGACGAAAAACTGTTTTTT.